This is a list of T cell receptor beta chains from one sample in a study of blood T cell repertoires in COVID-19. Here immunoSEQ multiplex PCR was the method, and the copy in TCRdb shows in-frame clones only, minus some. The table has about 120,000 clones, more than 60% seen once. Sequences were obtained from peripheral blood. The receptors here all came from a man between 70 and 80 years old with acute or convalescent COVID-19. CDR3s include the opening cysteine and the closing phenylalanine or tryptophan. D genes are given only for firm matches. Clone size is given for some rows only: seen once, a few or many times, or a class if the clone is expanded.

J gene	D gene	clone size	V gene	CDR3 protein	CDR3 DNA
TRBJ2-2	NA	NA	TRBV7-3	CASSPGLGITGELFF	TGTGCCAGCAGCCCGGGACTGGGAATAACCGGGGAGCTGTTTTTT
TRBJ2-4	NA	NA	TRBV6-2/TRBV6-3	CASSYLDTGGSYAKNIQYF	TGTGCCAGCAGTTACCTGGACACTGGAGGGTCCTATGCCAAAAACATTCAGTACTTC
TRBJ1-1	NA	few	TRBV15	CAIGQLNTEAFF	TGTGCCATCGGACAGTTGAACACTGAAGCTTTCTTT
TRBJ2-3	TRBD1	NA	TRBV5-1	CASSLGQGATDTQYF	TGCGCCAGCAGCTTGGGACAGGGGGCGACAGATACGCAGTATTTT
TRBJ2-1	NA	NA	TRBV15	CATSRDGGSDEQFF	TGTGCCACCAGCAGAGATGGAGGATCCGATGAGCAGTTCTTC
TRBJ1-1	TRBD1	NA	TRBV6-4	CASRGTGLNTEAFF	TGTGCCAGCAGGGGGACAGGGCTGAACACTGAAGCTTTCTTT
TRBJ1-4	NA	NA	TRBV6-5	CASSYSYAANEKLFF	TGTGCCAGCAGTTACTCTTACGCGGCTAATGAAAAACTGTTTTTT
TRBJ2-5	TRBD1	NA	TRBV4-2	CASSPQGETQYF	TGTGCCAGCAGCCCACAGGGGGAGACCCAGTACTTC
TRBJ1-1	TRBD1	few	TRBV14	CASSPNRGTLATEAFF	TGTGCCAGCAGCCCCAACAGGGGAACTCTGGCCACTGAAGCTTTCTTT
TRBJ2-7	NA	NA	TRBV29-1	CSVEGESGYEQYF	TGCAGCGTTGAAGGGGAGTCGGGGTACGAGCAGTACTTC
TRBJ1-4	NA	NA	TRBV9	CASSRTGNRGSNEKLFF	TGTGCCAGCAGTCGAACCGGGAACCGGGGGTCTAATGAAAAACTGTTTTTT
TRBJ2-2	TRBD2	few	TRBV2	CASKSTSGGPGELFF	TGTGCCAGCAAATCGACTAGCGGGGGTCCCGGGGAGCTGTTTTTT
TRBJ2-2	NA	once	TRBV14	CASSHKGGANTGELFF	TGTGCCAGCAGCCATAAAGGGGGGGCGAACACCGGGGAGCTGTTTTTT
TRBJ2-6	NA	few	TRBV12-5	CASGLVRTGSGANVLTF	TGTGCTAGTGGTTTGGTACGAACGGGCTCTGGGGCCAACGTCCTGACTTTC
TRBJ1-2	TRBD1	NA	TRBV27	CASSLSFAGGLHGYTF	TGTGCCAGCAGTTTATCTTTTGCAGGGGGCTTGCATGGCTACACCTTC
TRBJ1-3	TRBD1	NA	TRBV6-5	CASRTGGWSGNTIYF	TGTGCCAGCAGAACAGGGGGCTGGTCTGGAAACACCATATATTTT
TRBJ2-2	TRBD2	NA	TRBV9	CASTPAGGSTGELFF	TGTGCCAGCACCCCAGCGGGGGGCAGCACCGGGGAGCTGTTTTTT